This T cell receptor (beta chain) was obtained from a study of blood T cell repertoires in COVID-19. Study information: Donors in the United States, Italy and Spain gave samples during acute or convalescent COVID-19. T cells, B-cell-depleted T cells, or PBMCs provided the cDNA or gDNA that served as material.

The CDR3 loop spans 15 amino acids. CDR1 LGHDT and CDR2 YNNKEL come from the germline V gene (reference sequence). V was pared by 8 bases and J by 2 bases, with 16 bases between. In the original workflow: From reference gene primer amplification, estimates of nucleated cell counts were derived. Assay used: immunoSEQ multiplex PCR; TCRdb lists only in-frame clones, some missing. V and J calls and clone size come straight from that table; D and trimming were deduced from the DNA. Among almost 80,000 clones listed, about nine tenths were seen once. This chain connects TRBV3-1 (or the pseudogene TRBV3-2) to TRBJ1-3; tentatively, D is TRBD1 (5 bases). This TCR came from a woman older than 75 with acute or convalescent COVID-19. The sequencing sample was made of peripheral blood. Here the CDR3 DNA reads TGTGCCAGCGGCTTCAGATCAGGGACTGGAAACACCATATATTTT. The encoded protein is CASGFRSGTGNTIYF.